These 9 T cell receptor beta chains came from one sample sequenced in a study of CD8+ T cells in alopecia areata. TCR sequencing used cDNA made by reverse transcription of extracted RNA. Assay used: immunoSEQ multiplex PCR; TCRdb lists only in-frame clones, some missing. Of 200,000 to 250,000 clones listed, approximately 61% are singletons. The sample here was CD4+ T cells sorted from blood, taken at week 0. The receptor source for this set is a human donor with alopecia areata.

This clone appeared once. The genes are TRBV30 and TRBJ2-3; D unclear. The germline V and J ends were trimmed by 5 bases and 2 bases, with 8 bases remaining between them. The CDR3 loop spans 12 amino acids. Looked up from germline, CDR1 is GTSNPN and CDR2 is SVGIG (reference sequence). The CDR3 is CAWARVTDTQYF. The CDR3 region has the DNA TGTGCCTGGGCCCGGGTCACAGATACGCAGTATTTT.

V and J are TRBV5-1 and TRBJ2-7; TRBD1 matches at 8 bases. The CDR3 is 15 amino acids. V was clipped by 2 bases and J by 5 bases; unmatched bases: 9. CDR1 and CDR2 (germline): SGHRS, YFSETQ. The CDR3 DNA reads TGCGCCAGCAGCTTCCGTGGGCAGGGGGCGGACGAGCAGTACTTC. It translates to CASSFRGQGADEQYF.

The chain employs TRBV5-1 and TRBJ1-2, with D possibly being TRBD1 (5 bases). CDR1 and CDR2 (germline): SGHRS, YFSETQ. V was shortened by 0 bases and J by 0 bases, with 15 bases between the two germline ends. This CDR3 has 17 amino acids. The CDR3 nucleotides are TGCGCCAGCAGCTTGGCTACAACAGGACCTGCTAACTATGGCTACACCTTC. Protein sequence: CASSLATTGPANYGYTF.

CDR3: CASSLGQGANEQYF. The CDR3, as DNA: TGCGCCAGCAGCCTAGGACAGGGTGCCAACGAGCAGTACTTC. The genes are TRBV5-1 and TRBJ2-7; 8 positions match TRBD1. This CDR3 is 14 amino acids long. CDR1 and CDR2 (germline): SGHRS, YFSETQ. With V trimmed by 4 bases and J by 5 bases, 8 bases remained unmatched.

The chain uses TRBV15 and TRBJ2-1, with 7 bases that match TRBD2. CDR1 and CDR2 (germline): LNHNV, YYDKDF (reference sequence). The CDR3 has 16 amino acids. Trimming at V came to 2 bases and at J to 9 bases, leaving 13 bases not matched to a gene. CDR3 coding DNA: TGTGCCACCAGCAGAAAAGTAGGAGGCGGGGGTGGTGAGCAGTTCTTC. Its protein product is CATSRKVGGGGGEQFF.

The rearrangement joins TRBV29-1 to TRBJ1-4, with D maybe TRBD1 (5 bases). Between the trimmed V and J ends, which lost 4 bases and 8 bases, there was a span of 14 bases. The CDR3 sequence is 13 residues long. Germline-derived CDR1 and CDR2 are SQVTM and ANQGSEA. The CDR3 reads CSVGGRVGEKLFF. The DNA of the CDR3 is TGCAGCGTTGGTGGCAGGGTCGGCGAAAAACTGTTTTTT.

The genes are TRBV6-5 and TRBJ2-5; D unclear. Germline V lookup: CDR1 MNHEY, CDR2 SVGAGI. The CDR3 contains 14 residues. Deletions cut 2 bases from V and 1 base from J, with 8 bases between. CDR3 sequence (DNA): TGTGCCAGCAGTTACCGGCGGAGCCAAGAGACCCAGTACTTC. Residues: CASSYRRSQETQYF.

This rearrangement joins TRBV2 to TRBJ2-5; D is unclear. Trimming removed 6 bases from V and 5 bases from J, with 19 bases in between. The germline CDR1 and CDR2 sequences are SNHLY and FYNNEI. The CDR3 runs 15 residues. The CDR3 loop is CASRTNTQARETQYF. CDR3 coding DNA: TGTGCCAGCAGGACCAACACCCAGGCACGGGAGACCCAGTACTTC. Full variable domain (missing parts from reference TRBV2 and TRBJ2-5): EPEVTQTPSHQVTQMGQEVILRCVPISNHLYFYWYRQILGQKVEFLVSFYNNEISEKSEIFDDQFSVERPDGSNFTLKIRSTKLEDSAMYFCASRTNTQARETQYFGPGTRLLVL.

This clone has just a few counts. The rearrangement joins TRBV7-9 to TRBJ2-3; D is ambiguous. The V end lost 5 bases, the J end lost 2 bases, and 5 bases lay between the germline ends. The germline V gene encodes CDR1 SEHNR and CDR2 FQNEAQ (reference sequence). The CDR3 is 12 residues long. The CDR3 bases are TGTGCCAGCAGCCCCAACACAGATACGCAGTATTTT. Translated: CASSPNTDTQYF.